A single sample gave rise to the 10 T cell receptor beta chains below, sequenced in a study of blood T cell repertoires in COVID-19. Profiling relied on immunoSEQ multiplex PCR, and the TCRdb table lists in-frame clones only, not all of them. The data hold hundreds of thousands of clones, with around 87% observed a single time. Sequencing was done on a sample of peripheral blood. The receptor source for this set is a woman in her forties or fifties with COVID-19, enrolled during active disease.

This chain uses TRBV3-1 (or the pseudogene TRBV3-2) with TRBJ1-2; a weak D match, TRBD1 (5 bases). Deletions cut 4 bases from V and 4 bases from J, with 10 bases between. The CDR3 contains 13 residues. Germline loops: CDR1 LGHDT, CDR2 YNNKEL (reference sequence). The chain's CDR3 is CASSRYQGYGYTF. DNA of the CDR3: TGTGCCAGCAGCCGCTACCAGGGCTATGGCTACACCTTC.

The V gene is TRBV19, the J gene TRBJ2-3; 13 positions match TRBD2. Germline V gives CDR1 LNHDA, CDR2 SQIVND (reference sequence). V dropped 2 bases and J dropped 2; count of bases not matched to a gene: 10. This CDR3 spans 19 amino acids. CDR3 DNA: TGTGCCAGTAGTATACGAGGAGGACTAGCGGGAGTCCCCACAGATACGCAGTATTTT. Amino acids: CASSIRGGLAGVPTDTQYF.

The CDR3 sequence: CASSQEKGPGELFF. CDR3 bases: TGTGCCAGCAGCCAAGAAAAGGGGCCCGGGGAGCTGTTTTTT. This chain links TRBV4-2 with TRBJ2-2; the D gene is possibly TRBD1 (5 bases). V dropped 0 bases and J dropped 6 bases, with 8 bases sitting between them. The germline V gene has CDR1 LGHNA and CDR2 YNFKEQ. The CDR3 spans 14 residues.

This clone has just one count. V gene TRBV30 combines with J gene TRBJ1-6, with 8 bases that match TRBD1. In germline, CDR1 is GTSNPN, CDR2 SVGIG (reference sequence). The length of the CDR3 is 13 residues. Germline trimming cut 1 base from V and 7 bases from J; bases unmatched to any gene: 0. The CDR3 loop is CAWSGTGNSPLHF. For the CDR3, the DNA is TGTGCCTGGAGTGGGACAGGGAATTCACCCCTCCACTTT.

This rearrangement joins TRBV6-1 to TRBJ1-2; D may be TRBD1 (6 bases). The CDR3 consists of 17 residues. Trimming took 0 bases from V and 7 from J, leaving 21 bases between them. Per the germline V gene, CDR1 is MNHNS and CDR2 is SASEGT. The CDR3 DNA is TGTGCCAGCAGTGAAGCGCTTCGAGGCAGGGGTGGCTCTGGCTACACCTTC. Encoded protein: CASSEALRGRGGSGYTF.

The chain couples TRBV3-1 (or the pseudogene TRBV3-2) to TRBJ2-3; D is possibly TRBD2 (5 bases). V was clipped by 4 bases and J by 9 bases, with 14 bases between them. The CDR3 covers 13 residues. Germline-derived CDR1 and CDR2 are LGHDT and YNNKEL (reference sequence). The CDR3 DNA reads TGTGCCAGCAGCCCGCGGGTCCCGGGGACGCAGTATTTT. It specifies CASSPRVPGTQYF.

This chain connects TRBV7-3 to TRBJ2-1, with D perhaps matching TRBD2 (6 bases). The V gene's germline CDR1 is SGHTA and CDR2 FQGTGA. V was pared by 2 bases and J by 9 bases, with 14 bases between. The CDR3 runs 14 residues. The CDR3 spells CASSLSPGRLEQFF. CDR3 coding DNA: TGTGCCAGCAGCTTATCCCCAGGGAGGCTTGAGCAGTTCTTC.

The chain joins TRBV5-1 to TRBJ1-3; D is undetermined. With 6 bases removed from V and 0 bases from J, the gap between germline ends came to 16 bases. Germline V lookup: CDR1 SGHRS, CDR2 YFSETQ. The length of the CDR3 is 16 residues. The CDR3 nucleotides read TGCGCCAGCAAGAGGGCAGGAGAATACTCTGGAAACACCATATATTTT. Translating gives CASKRAGEYSGNTIYF.

CDR3 coding DNA: TGTGCCACCAGTAGCGCTAGCGGGAGATCGGGAAACACCGGGGAGCTGTTTTTT. Translating gives CATSSASGRSGNTGELFF. J is TRBJ2-2 and V is TRBV24-1; TRBD2 matches 10 bases. V dropped 6 bases and J dropped 2; count of bases not matched to a gene: 11. CDR1 is KGHDR, CDR2 SFDVKD, per germline. The CDR3 runs 18 residues.

V and J are TRBV11-3 and TRBJ2-7; possible D gene TRBD1, 5 bases. Trimming cost V 5 bases and J 0 bases, with 11 bases left between them. This CDR3 region has 14 residues. Germline CDR1 and CDR2: SGHNT and YENEEA. CDR3 loop: CASSRGASSYEQYF. The CDR3 nucleotides are TGTGCCAGCAGCAGGGGTGCTAGCTCCTACGAGCAGTACTTC.